A selection of T cell receptor beta chains follows, all from one sample in a study of cytomegalovirus exposure and HLA in healthy donors. Some clones are missing from TCRdb's copy, which holds only in-frame ones; the method was immunoSEQ multiplex PCR. This specimen shows 150,000 to 200,000 clones; the ten leading clones hold 0.7% to 0.8%. Source material: PBMCs. These receptors came from a woman aged 18-29 years in good health and CMV-seropositive. CDR3s include the opening cysteine and the closing phenylalanine or tryptophan. Each record gives: D gene, V gene, J gene, CDR3 DNA, CDR3 protein. A D gene is named only where the DNA matches it firmly.

TRBD1,TRBV4-1,TRBJ2-7,TGCGCCAGCAGCCAAGATGGGGGAGGGGGACAGGGCTCCTACGAGCAGTACTTC,CASSQDGGGGQGSYEQYF
NA,TRBV30,TRBJ1-1,TGTGCCTGGAGGGATACCGGGCCGGGGGGAGCTTTCTTT,CAWRDTGPGGAFF
NA,TRBV25-1,TRBJ2-5,TGTGCCAGCGGGAGGGAGACCCAGTACTTC,CASGRETQYF
NA,TRBV6-6,TRBJ2-2,TGTGCCAGCACCACTCGGGGGACGGTGGACACCGGGGAGCTGTTTTTT,CASTTRGTVDTGELFF
NA,TRBV7-2,TRBJ1-5,TGTGCCAGCAGCTCTTTAGGGGTTTCCAGCAATCAGCCCCAGCATTTT,CASSSLGVSSNQPQHF
NA,TRBV18,TRBJ1-1,TGTGCCAGCTCACCTACTACAGGGTATGGACTCACTGAAGCTTTCTTT,CASSPTTGYGLTEAFF
NA,TRBV7-4,TRBJ1-1,TGTGCCAGCAGCCCCCCCGAGGACACTGAAGCTTTCTTT,CASSPPEDTEAFF
TRBD1,TRBV15,TRBJ2-7,TGTGCCACCAGCAGAGATCGGACAGGCCCTTTGCAGTACTTC,CATSRDRTGPLQYF
NA,TRBV9,TRBJ2-7,TGTGCCAGCAGCGTCGGCCCAGGGGGGTACGAGCAGTACTTC,CASSVGPGGYEQYF
NA,TRBV19,TRBJ1-4,TGTGCCAGTAGTCCCGGGGGGGTCCCAGGGGAAAAACTGTTTTTT,CASSPGGVPGEKLFF
NA,TRBV30,TRBJ1-1,TGTGCCTGGACCAACAGGGTACCCGGCACTGAAGCTTTCTTT,CAWTNRVPGTEAFF
NA,TRBV7-9,TRBJ2-1,TGTGCCAGCAGCTCCGGAGCCTCCTACAATGAGCAGTTCTTC,CASSSGASYNEQFF
NA,TRBV7-9,TRBJ1-2,TGTGCCAGCGTTAAGTCCCCACAGTATTACTACACCTTC,CASVKSPQYYYTF
NA,TRBV10-2,TRBJ1-5,TGCGCCACCGCCACAGGGTATTATCAGCCCCAGCATTTT,CATATGYYQPQHF
NA,TRBV15,TRBJ2-5,TGTGCCACCAGCAGACCAGGGGAGGGGAACGGGGAGACCCAGTACTTC,CATSRPGEGNGETQYF
TRBD1,TRBV4-1,TRBJ2-2,TGCGCCAGCAGCCAAGCCCAGGGACAGTACACCGGGGAGCTGTTTTTT,CASSQAQGQYTGELFF
NA,TRBV5-1,TRBJ1-2,TGCGCCAGCAGCTTGGCCAGTAACTATGGCTACACCTTC,CASSLASNYGYTF
NA,TRBV5-4,TRBJ2-7,TGTGCCAGCAGCCCAGGACAGGCGGGGGAGCAGTACTTC,CASSPGQAGEQYF
TRBD1,TRBV4-2,TRBJ1-1,TGTGCCAGCAGCCAAGAGTATGGGACAGGGGGCACTGAAGCTTTCTTT,CASSQEYGTGGTEAFF
TRBD2,TRBV6-5,TRBJ2-5,TGTGCCAGCAGTCCAGCGGGGGGGCGAACCCAGTACTTC,CASSPAGGRTQYF
TRBD2,TRBV7-9,TRBJ2-3,TGTGCCAGCAGCCCAACTAGCGGGGGGGCAGATACGCAGTATTTT,CASSPTSGGADTQYF
NA,TRBV5-1,TRBJ2-3,TGCGCCAGCAGCTGGACTTTCGGAGCAGATACGCAGTATTTT,CASSWTFGADTQYF
TRBD2,TRBV5-1,TRBJ2-7,TGCGCCAGCAGCTTGGTTCCTAGCGGGAGTTACGAGCAGTACTTC,CASSLVPSGSYEQYF
NA,TRBV29-1,TRBJ1-2,TGCAGCGTGTATTCTGACGGGTACTATGGCTACACCTTC,CSVYSDGYYGYTF
TRBD1,TRBV5-4,TRBJ2-2,TGTGCCAGCAGCTGGGACAGGGCGAACACCGGGGAGCTGTTTTTT,CASSWDRANTGELFF
TRBD1,TRBV18,TRBJ1-4,TGTGCCAGCTCACCCTCTGAGGGGGCAGCTAATGAAAAACTGTTTTTT,CASSPSEGAANEKLFF
TRBD2,TRBV30,TRBJ2-7,TGTGCCTCGCGGACTAGCGGGATCTCCTACGAGCAGTACTTC,CASRTSGISYEQYF
NA,TRBV4-2,TRBJ2-3,TGTGCCAGCAGCCCGGTATCAGGGACAGATACGCAGTATTTT,CASSPVSGTDTQYF
TRBD2,TRBV25-1,TRBJ2-2,TGTGCCAGCACTGGAGCGGGGGGCGGTGGCGGGGAGCTGTTTTTT,CASTGAGGGGGELFF
NA,TRBV30,TRBJ1-5,TGTGCCTGGAGTGTTCAGGGCGATCAGCCCCAGCATTTT,CAWSVQGDQPQHF
TRBD1,TRBV6-6,TRBJ2-3,TGTGCCAGCAGACTAGGACAGGGTTTTACAGATACGCAGTATTTT,CASRLGQGFTDTQYF
TRBD2,TRBV11-2,TRBJ2-1,TGTGCCAGCAGCTTAGTTAGCGGGAGGAATGAGCAGTTCTTC,CASSLVSGRNEQFF
NA,TRBV6-1,TRBJ2-6,TGTGCCAGCAGTGAAAACGGGGGCTCTGGGGCCAACGTCCTGACTTTC,CASSENGGSGANVLTF